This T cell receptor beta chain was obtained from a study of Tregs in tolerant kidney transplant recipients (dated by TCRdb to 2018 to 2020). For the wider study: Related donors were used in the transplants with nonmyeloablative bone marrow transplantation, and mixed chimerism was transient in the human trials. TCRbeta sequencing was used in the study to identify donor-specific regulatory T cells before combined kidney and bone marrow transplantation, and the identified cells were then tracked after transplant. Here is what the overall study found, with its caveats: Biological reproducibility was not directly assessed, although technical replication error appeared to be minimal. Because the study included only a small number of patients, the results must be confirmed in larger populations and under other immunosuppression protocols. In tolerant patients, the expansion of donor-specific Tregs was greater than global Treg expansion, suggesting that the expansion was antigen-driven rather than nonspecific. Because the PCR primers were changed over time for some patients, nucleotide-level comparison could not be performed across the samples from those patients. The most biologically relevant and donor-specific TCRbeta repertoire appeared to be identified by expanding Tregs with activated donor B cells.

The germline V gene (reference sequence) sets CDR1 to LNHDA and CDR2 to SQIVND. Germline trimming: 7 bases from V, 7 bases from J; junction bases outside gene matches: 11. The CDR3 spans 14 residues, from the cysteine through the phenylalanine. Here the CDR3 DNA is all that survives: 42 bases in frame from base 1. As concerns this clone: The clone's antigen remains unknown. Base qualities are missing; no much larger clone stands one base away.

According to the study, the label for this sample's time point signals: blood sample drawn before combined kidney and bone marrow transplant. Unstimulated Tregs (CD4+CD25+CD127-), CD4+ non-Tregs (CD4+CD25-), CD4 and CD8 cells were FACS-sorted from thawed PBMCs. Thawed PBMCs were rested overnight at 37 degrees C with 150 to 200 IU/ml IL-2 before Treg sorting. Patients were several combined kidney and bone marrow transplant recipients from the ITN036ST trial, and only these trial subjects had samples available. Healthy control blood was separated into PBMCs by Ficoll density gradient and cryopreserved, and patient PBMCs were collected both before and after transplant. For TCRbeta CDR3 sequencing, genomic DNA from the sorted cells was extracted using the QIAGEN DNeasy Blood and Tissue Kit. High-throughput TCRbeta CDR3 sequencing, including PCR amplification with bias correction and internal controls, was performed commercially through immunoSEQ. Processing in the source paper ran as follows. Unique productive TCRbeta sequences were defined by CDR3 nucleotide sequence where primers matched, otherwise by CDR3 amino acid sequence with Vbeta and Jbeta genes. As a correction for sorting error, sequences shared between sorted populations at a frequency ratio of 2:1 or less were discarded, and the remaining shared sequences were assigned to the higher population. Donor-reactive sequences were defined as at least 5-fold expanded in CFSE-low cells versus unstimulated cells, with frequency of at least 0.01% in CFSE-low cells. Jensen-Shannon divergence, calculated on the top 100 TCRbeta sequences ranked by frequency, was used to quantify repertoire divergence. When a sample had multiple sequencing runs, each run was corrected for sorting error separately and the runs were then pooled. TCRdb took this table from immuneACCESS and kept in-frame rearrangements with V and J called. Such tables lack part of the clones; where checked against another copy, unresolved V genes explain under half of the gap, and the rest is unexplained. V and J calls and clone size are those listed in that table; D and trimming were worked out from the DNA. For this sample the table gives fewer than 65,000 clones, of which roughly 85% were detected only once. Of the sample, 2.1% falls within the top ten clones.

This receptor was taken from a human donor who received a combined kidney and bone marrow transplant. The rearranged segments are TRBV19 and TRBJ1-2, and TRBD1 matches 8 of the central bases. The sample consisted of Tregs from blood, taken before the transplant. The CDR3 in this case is CASKDRAGGGGYTF. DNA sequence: TGTGCCAGTAAAGATCGAGCAGGGGGCGGTGGCTACACCTTC.